The subject of this entry is one T cell receptor beta chain. Regarding treatment: preoperative locoregional IRX-2 cytokine immunotherapy. Samples came from a phase Ib trial of preoperative locoregional IRX-2 cytokine immunotherapy. The data originate from a study of preoperative IRX-2 immunotherapy in early breast cancer. Germline assignment: CDR1 SGHRS and CDR2 YFSETQ. V was cut by 0 bases and J by 0 bases, with 8 bases left in between. CDR3 length: 15 amino acids. Data came from immunoSEQ multiplex PCR; TCRdb stores just in-frame clones and leaves some out. The table has about 23,000 clones, over 75% seen once.

The chain uses TRBV5-1 and TRBJ2-3; D is unclear. The receptor was isolated from a human donor with breast cancer. The sequenced sample was tumor tissue, obtained after IRX-2 immunotherapy. The CDR3 loop is CASSLAVASTDTQYF. The CDR3 DNA is TGCGCCAGCAGCTTGGCCGTGGCGAGCACAGATACGCAGTATTTT.